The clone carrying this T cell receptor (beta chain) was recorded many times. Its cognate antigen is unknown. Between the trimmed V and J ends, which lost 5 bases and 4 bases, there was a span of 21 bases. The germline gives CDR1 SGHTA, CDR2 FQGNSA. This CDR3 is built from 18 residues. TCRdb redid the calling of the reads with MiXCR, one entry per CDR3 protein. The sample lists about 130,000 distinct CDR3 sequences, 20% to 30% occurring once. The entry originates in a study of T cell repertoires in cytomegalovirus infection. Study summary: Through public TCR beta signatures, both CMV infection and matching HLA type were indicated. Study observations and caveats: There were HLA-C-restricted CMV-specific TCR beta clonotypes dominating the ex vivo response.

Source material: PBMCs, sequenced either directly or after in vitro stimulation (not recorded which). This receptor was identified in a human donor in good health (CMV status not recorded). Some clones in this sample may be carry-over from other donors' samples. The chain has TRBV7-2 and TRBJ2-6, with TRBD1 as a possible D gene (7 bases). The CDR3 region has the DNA TGTGCCAGCAGCCAACAAAGACAGGGAGGTACGGGGGCCAACGTCCTGACTTTC. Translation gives CASSQQRQGGTGANVLTF.